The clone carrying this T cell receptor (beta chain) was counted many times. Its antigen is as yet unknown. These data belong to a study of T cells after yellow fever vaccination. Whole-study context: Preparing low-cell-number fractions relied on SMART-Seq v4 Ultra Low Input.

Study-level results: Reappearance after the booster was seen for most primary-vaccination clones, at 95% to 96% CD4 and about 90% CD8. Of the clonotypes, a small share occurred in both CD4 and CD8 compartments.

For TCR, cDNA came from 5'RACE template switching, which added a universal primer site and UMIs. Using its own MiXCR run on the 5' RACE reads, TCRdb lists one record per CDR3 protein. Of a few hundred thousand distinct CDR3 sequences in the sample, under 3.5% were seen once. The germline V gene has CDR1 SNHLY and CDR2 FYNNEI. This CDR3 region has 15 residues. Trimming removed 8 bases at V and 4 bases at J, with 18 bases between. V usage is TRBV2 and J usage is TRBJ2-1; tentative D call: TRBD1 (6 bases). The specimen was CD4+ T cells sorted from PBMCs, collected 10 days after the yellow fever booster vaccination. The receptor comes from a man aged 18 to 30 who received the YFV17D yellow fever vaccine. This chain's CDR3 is CASEPDRSSYNEQFF. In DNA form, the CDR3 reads TGTGCCAGCGAACCAGACAGGTCCTCTTACAATGAGCAGTTCTTC.